The clone carrying this T cell receptor beta chain was seen a few times. The data originate from a study of technical replicates of blood from a handful of donors. V shed 1 base, J shed 4 bases, and the junction held 0 bases outside the gene matches. CDR3 size: 14 residues. Per germline, CDR1 KGHSH and CDR2 LQKENI. The assay was immunoSEQ multiplex PCR, and TCRdb's table has in-frame clones only and misses some. Among fewer than 85,000 clones listed, about 95% were seen once. The sequence came from a human donor in good health. The sequenced sample consisted of T cells isolated from PBMCs. V usage is TRBV18 and J usage is TRBJ1-5; 8 bases match TRBD1. CDR3 nucleotide sequence: TGTGCCAGCTCACCACGACAGGGGAATCAGCCCCAGCATTTT. Its protein is CASSPRQGNQPQHF. The full variable domain, completed using reference TRBV18 and TRBJ1-5, is NAGVMQNPRHLVRRRGQEARLRCSPMKGHSHVYWYRQLPEEGLKFMVYLQKENIIDESGMPKERFSAEFPKEGPSILRIQQVVRGDSAAYFCASSPRQGNQPQHFGDGTRLSIL.